These T cell receptor beta chains were read from a single sample in a study of shared clonotypes between healthy human individuals. Measured with immunoSEQ multiplex PCR; TCRdb has only the in-frame clones, and not every one. The sample gives roughly 2.5 million clones, 85% to 95% of which show up once; over 0.12% is in the top ten. Material: naive CD4+ T cells sorted from blood. The receptors come from a man in his late teens or twenties in good health. Each CDR3 is given with its conserved first and last residue. Each record gives: CDR3 DNA, CDR3 protein, J gene, D gene, V gene, clone size. D genes are given only for firm matches. Part of the rows lack a size; the others show once, few, many or a class for expanded clones.

CDR3 DNA: TGTGCCAGCAGTGGGGGACAGGGGAAAGGGCCCCAGCATTTT
CDR3 protein: CASSGGQGKGPQHF
J gene: TRBJ1-5
D gene: TRBD1
V gene: TRBV2
clone size: .

CDR3 DNA: TGTGCCAGCAGCTCTAATGGGACAGGGGATAGCAATCAGCCCCAGCATTTT
CDR3 protein: CASSSNGTGDSNQPQHF
J gene: TRBJ1-5
D gene: TRBD1
V gene: TRBV11-3
clone size: .

CDR3 DNA: TGTGCCAGCAGCCCCGGGACAGGAATAGGTGGCTACACCTTC
CDR3 protein: CASSPGTGIGGYTF
J gene: TRBJ1-2
D gene: TRBD1
V gene: TRBV5-4
clone size: .

CDR3 DNA: TGTGCCAGCAGCCCGGGACAGGGTCCCTACGAGCAGTACTTC
CDR3 protein: CASSPGQGPYEQYF
J gene: TRBJ2-7
D gene: TRBD1
V gene: TRBV13
clone size: .

CDR3 DNA: TGCGCCAGCAGCTTTAGACGACAGGGCACAGATACGCAGTATTTT
CDR3 protein: CASSFRRQGTDTQYF
J gene: TRBJ2-3
D gene: .
V gene: TRBV5-1
clone size: once

CDR3 DNA: TGTGCCAGTAGTACCCTAGCGGGATTCCAAGAGACCCAGTACTTC
CDR3 protein: CASSTLAGFQETQYF
J gene: TRBJ2-5
D gene: TRBD2
V gene: TRBV19
clone size: .

CDR3 DNA: TGTGCCAGCAGTCAGGTTGGGCAGTCCTACGAGCAGTACTTC
CDR3 protein: CASSQVGQSYEQYF
J gene: TRBJ2-7
D gene: .
V gene: TRBV2
clone size: once

CDR3 DNA: TGTGCCATCAGTGAGCTCCTCTACGAGCAGTACTTC
CDR3 protein: CAISELLYEQYF
J gene: TRBJ2-7
D gene: .
V gene: TRBV10-3
clone size: once

CDR3 DNA: TGCGCCAGCAGCCAGGTGGGGGAGGGCCATAGGGATACGCAGTATTTT
CDR3 protein: CASSQVGEGHRDTQYF
J gene: TRBJ2-3
D gene: TRBD2
V gene: TRBV4-3
clone size: once

CDR3 DNA: TGTGCCAGCAGTTTGTTAGGGAGGTTCTACGAGCAGTACTTC
CDR3 protein: CASSLLGRFYEQYF
J gene: TRBJ2-7
D gene: .
V gene: TRBV27
clone size: .

CDR3 DNA: TGCGCCAGCAGCCTAGGACTAGCGTCTAGCACAGATACGCAGTATTTT
CDR3 protein: CASSLGLASSTDTQYF
J gene: TRBJ2-3
D gene: TRBD2
V gene: TRBV4-3
clone size: .

CDR3 DNA: TGTGCCATCAGTGCCCCGGGAGCCGAGGAGACCCAGTACTTC
CDR3 protein: CAISAPGAEETQYF
J gene: TRBJ2-5
D gene: .
V gene: TRBV10-3
clone size: once

CDR3 DNA: TGTGCCAGCATGCGGAGAAATAAACAGATGCAGGACCGTCAAGAGACCCAGTACTTC
CDR3 protein: CASMRRNKQMQDRQETQYF
J gene: TRBJ2-5
D gene: .
V gene: TRBV7-2
clone size: once

CDR3 DNA: TGTGCCAGCGGGGGTGGCAATCAGCCCCAGCATTTT
CDR3 protein: CASGGGNQPQHF
J gene: TRBJ1-5
D gene: .
V gene: TRBV21-1
clone size: few

CDR3 DNA: TGTGCCAGCAGTTTGACAGGCGCCTACGAGCAGTACTTC
CDR3 protein: CASSLTGAYEQYF
J gene: TRBJ2-7
D gene: .
V gene: TRBV7-2
clone size: .

CDR3 DNA: TGCGCCAGCAGCTTGGCTGTGGGGCAGGGATATGGCTACACCTTC
CDR3 protein: CASSLAVGQGYGYTF
J gene: TRBJ1-2
D gene: .
V gene: TRBV5-1
clone size: .

CDR3 DNA: TGTGCCAGCAGCCATACTCCGGGACTCGCGCAAGAGACCCAGTACTTC
CDR3 protein: CASSHTPGLAQETQYF
J gene: TRBJ2-5
D gene: .
V gene: TRBV11-2
clone size: .

CDR3 DNA: TGTGCCAGCAGCTTAGCCGCCGGGGGGAGCGGGGGCTACAATGAGCAGTTCTTC
CDR3 protein: CASSLAAGGSGGYNEQFF
J gene: TRBJ2-1
D gene: TRBD2
V gene: TRBV7-2
clone size: .

CDR3 DNA: TGTGCCAGCAGGGTCGGGGGGGCCAACGTCCTGACTTTC
CDR3 protein: CASRVGGANVLTF
J gene: TRBJ2-6
D gene: .
V gene: TRBV5-4
clone size: .

CDR3 DNA: TGTGCCTGGAGTACGGTTGCAACTAATGAAAAACTGTTTTTT
CDR3 protein: CAWSTVATNEKLFF
J gene: TRBJ1-4
D gene: .
V gene: TRBV30
clone size: .

CDR3 DNA: TGTGCCAGCAGTTTGCAGGGATCAAACATTCAGTACTTC
CDR3 protein: CASSLQGSNIQYF
J gene: TRBJ2-4
D gene: .
V gene: TRBV28
clone size: .

CDR3 DNA: TGCGCCAGCAGTGATAAGGCTCGCTACGAGCAGTACTTC
CDR3 protein: CASSDKARYEQYF
J gene: TRBJ2-7
D gene: .
V gene: TRBV10-2
clone size: .

CDR3 DNA: TGTGCCAGCAGTGAAGAGGACCTCTTAATACGACAGTTCTATGGCTACACCTTC
CDR3 protein: CASSEEDLLIRQFYGYTF
J gene: TRBJ1-2
D gene: .
V gene: TRBV2
clone size: .

CDR3 DNA: TGTGCCAGCAACACAAGGACTAGCGGGGGGCAAGAGACCCAGTACTTC
CDR3 protein: CASNTRTSGGQETQYF
J gene: TRBJ2-5
D gene: TRBD2
V gene: TRBV5-4
clone size: .

CDR3 DNA: TGTGCCTGGACCCGAAATGGAGGCACAGATACGCAGTATTTT
CDR3 protein: CAWTRNGGTDTQYF
J gene: TRBJ2-3
D gene: .
V gene: TRBV30
clone size: .

CDR3 DNA: TGTGCCAGCTCCCTAAAGAGGGCCTACGAGCAGTACTTC
CDR3 protein: CASSLKRAYEQYF
J gene: TRBJ2-7
D gene: .
V gene: TRBV6-1
clone size: .

CDR3 DNA: TGTGCCAGCAGCCGTCCGGGAACTCTAGGCGAGCAGTACTTC
CDR3 protein: CASSRPGTLGEQYF
J gene: TRBJ2-7
D gene: .
V gene: TRBV7-2
clone size: .

CDR3 DNA: TGTGCCAGCAGTTATCGAAATTCCTATAATTCACCCCTCCACTTT
CDR3 protein: CASSYRNSYNSPLHF
J gene: TRBJ1-6
D gene: .
V gene: TRBV6-5
clone size: few

CDR3 DNA: TGCGCCAGCAGCTTTTTTCCGGGGGTCCAAGAGACCCAGTACTTC
CDR3 protein: CASSFFPGVQETQYF
J gene: TRBJ2-5
D gene: .
V gene: TRBV5-1
clone size: .

CDR3 DNA: TGCGCCAGCAGCCAAGGGGTCGGGGAGACCTACGAGCAGTACTTC
CDR3 protein: CASSQGVGETYEQYF
J gene: TRBJ2-7
D gene: .
V gene: TRBV4-3
clone size: .

CDR3 DNA: TGTGCCAGCAGCTCCGACCACTGGAAAAACATTCAGTACTTC
CDR3 protein: CASSSDHWKNIQYF
J gene: TRBJ2-4
D gene: .
V gene: TRBV7-2
clone size: .

CDR3 DNA: TGTGCCAGCAATCTGGGAGGATCTGGAAACACCATATATTTT
CDR3 protein: CASNLGGSGNTIYF
J gene: TRBJ1-3
D gene: .
V gene: TRBV6-1
clone size: .

CDR3 DNA: TGTGCCAGCAGCTCGGGACAGGGGGGTCGTGGGCAGTATTTT
CDR3 protein: CASSSGQGGRGQYF
J gene: TRBJ2-3
D gene: TRBD1
V gene: TRBV7-9
clone size: .

CDR3 DNA: TGTGCCATCAGTGAGATGATGGCGTCGGCCACCGGGGAGCTGTTTTTT
CDR3 protein: CAISEMMASATGELFF
J gene: TRBJ2-2
D gene: .
V gene: TRBV10-3
clone size: .

CDR3 DNA: TGTGCCAGCAGTTACAAGCGAGGCTACGAGCAGTACTTC
CDR3 protein: CASSYKRGYEQYF
J gene: TRBJ2-7
D gene: .
V gene: TRBV6-5
clone size: .

CDR3 DNA: TGTGCCACCAGCAGAGATCCCCGGGCGGATTCACCCCTCCACTTT
CDR3 protein: CATSRDPRADSPLHF
J gene: TRBJ1-6
D gene: .
V gene: TRBV15
clone size: .